The TCR beta chain under discussion was sequenced for a study of cytomegalovirus exposure and HLA in healthy donors. Study-wide background: From about 200 million T cells, an earlier analysis saw roughly 120 million unique TCR beta sequences.

The CDR3 loop spans 14 amino acids. Looked up from germline, CDR1 is SGHAT and CDR2 is FQNNGV. With 9 bases clipped from V and 8 bases from J, the junction kept 11 bases outside the gene matches. The PCR had 60 Vbeta and 13 Jbeta primers. Assay used: immunoSEQ multiplex PCR; TCRdb lists only in-frame clones, some missing. Found here are approximately 210,000 clones; the top ten clones hold about 0.9%. Study-level results: The authors listed around 150 TCR beta chains as cytomegalovirus-associated.

Details on this clone: Its matching antigen is unknown.

Sequencing was done on a sample of PBMCs. This receptor was identified in a woman in her 30s in good health and CMV-seropositive. The gene calls are TRBV11-2 and TRBJ1-4, with 8 bases lining up with TRBD1. CDR3 loop: CASNEGQGEEKLFF. The DNA for the CDR3 is TGTGCCAGTAACGAAGGACAGGGTGAAGAAAAACTGTTTTTT.